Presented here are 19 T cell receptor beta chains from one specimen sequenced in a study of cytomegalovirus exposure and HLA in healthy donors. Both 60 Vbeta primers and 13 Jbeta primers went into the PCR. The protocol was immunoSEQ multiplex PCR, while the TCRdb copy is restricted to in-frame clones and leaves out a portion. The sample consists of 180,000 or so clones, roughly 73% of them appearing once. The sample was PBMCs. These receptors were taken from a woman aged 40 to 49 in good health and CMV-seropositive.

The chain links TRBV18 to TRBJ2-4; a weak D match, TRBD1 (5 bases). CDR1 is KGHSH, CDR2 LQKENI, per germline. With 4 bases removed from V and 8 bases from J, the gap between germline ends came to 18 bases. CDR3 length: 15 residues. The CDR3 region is CASSQTPGLEDIQYF. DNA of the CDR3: TGTGCCAGCTCACAAACCCCAGGGTTAGAGGACATTCAGTACTTC.

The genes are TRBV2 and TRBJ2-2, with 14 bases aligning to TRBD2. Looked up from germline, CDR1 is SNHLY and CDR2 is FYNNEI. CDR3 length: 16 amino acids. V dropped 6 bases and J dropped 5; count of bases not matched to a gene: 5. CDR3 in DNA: TGTGCCAGCAGCCCGGGACTAGCGGGAGTTACCGGGGAGCTGTTTTTT. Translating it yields CASSPGLAGVTGELFF.

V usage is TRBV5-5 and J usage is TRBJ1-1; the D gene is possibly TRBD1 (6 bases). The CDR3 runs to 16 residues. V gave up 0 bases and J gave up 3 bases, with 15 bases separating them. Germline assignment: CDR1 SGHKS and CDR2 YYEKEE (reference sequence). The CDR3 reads CASSLGRGGRDTEAFF. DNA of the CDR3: TGTGCCAGCAGCTTGGGGCGGGGGGGGCGAGACACTGAAGCTTTCTTT. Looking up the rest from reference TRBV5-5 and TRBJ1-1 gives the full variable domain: DAGVTQSPTHLIKTRGQQVTLRCSPISGHKSVSWYQQVLGQGPQFIFQYYEKEERGRGNFPDRFSARQFPNYSSELNVNALLLGDSALYLCASSLGRGGRDTEAFFGQGTRLTVV.

CDR3 nucleotides: TGTGCCAGCAGCTTAGGTCAGGCCTGGGATGAGCAGTTCTTC. This codes for CASSLGQAWDEQFF. The chain couples TRBV11-1 to TRBJ2-1, with no clear D. Looked up from germline, CDR1 is SGHAT and CDR2 is FQDESV (reference sequence). The V end was cut by 1 base, the J end by 8 bases, with 12 bases between. The CDR3 covers 14 residues. The whole variable domain, remainder taken from reference TRBV11-1 and TRBJ2-1, is EAEVAQSPRYKITEKSQAVAFWCDPISGHATLYWYRQILGQGPELLVQFQDESVVDDSQLPKDRFSAERLKGVDSTLKIQPAELGDSAMYLCASSLGQAWDEQFFGPGTRLTVL.

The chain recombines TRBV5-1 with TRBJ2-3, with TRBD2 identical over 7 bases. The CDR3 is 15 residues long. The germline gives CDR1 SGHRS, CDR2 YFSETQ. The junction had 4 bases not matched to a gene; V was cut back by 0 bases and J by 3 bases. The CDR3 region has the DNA TGCGCCAGCAGCTTGGACTGGGGGGGGACAGATACGCAGTATTTT. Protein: CASSLDWGGTDTQYF.

This CDR3 reads CASSLARQILNTEAFF. The CDR3 coding sequence is TGTGCCAGCAGTTTAGCCCGCCAGATTTTGAACACTGAAGCTTTCTTT. This chain links TRBV27 with TRBJ1-1; D is undetermined. CDR3 length: 16 amino acids. V lost 2 bases and J 0 bases, leaving 13 bases between the germline ends. Germline V lookup: CDR1 MNHEY, CDR2 SMNVEV (reference sequence).

CDR3 DNA sequence: TGTGCCAGCAGTTTATCAGACAGAAATGAGCAGTTCTTC. Translation gives CASSLSDRNEQFF. V is TRBV27 and J is TRBJ2-1; a weak D match, TRBD1 (5 bases). This CDR3 is 13 amino acids long. The V gene lost 0 bases and the J gene lost 7 bases, with 7 bases spanning the gap. CDR1 and CDR2 from the germline V gene are MNHEY and SMNVEV (reference sequence).

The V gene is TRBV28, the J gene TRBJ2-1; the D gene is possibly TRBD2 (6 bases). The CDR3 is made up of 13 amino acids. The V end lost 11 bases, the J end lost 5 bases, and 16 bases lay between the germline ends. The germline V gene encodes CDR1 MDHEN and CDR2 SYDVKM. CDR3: CAGRENPNNEQFF. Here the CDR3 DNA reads TGTGCCGGACGGGAGAATCCCAACAATGAGCAGTTCTTC. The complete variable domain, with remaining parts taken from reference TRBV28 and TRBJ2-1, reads DVKVTQSSRYLVKRTGEKVFLECVQDMDHENMFWYRQDPGLGLRLIYFSYDVKMKEKGDIPEGYSVSREKKERFSLILESASTNQTSMYLCAGRENPNNEQFFGPGTRLTVL.

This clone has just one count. CDR3 sequence: CASSAMRAAEAFF. The DNA for the CDR3 is TGTGCCAGCAGCGCCATGCGGGCGGCTGAAGCTTTCTTT. The chain couples TRBV7-6 to TRBJ1-1; D gene unclear. Per germline, CDR1 SGHVS and CDR2 FNYEAQ. The V gene lost 5 bases and the J gene lost 6 bases, with 13 bases spanning the gap. The CDR3 contains 13 residues.

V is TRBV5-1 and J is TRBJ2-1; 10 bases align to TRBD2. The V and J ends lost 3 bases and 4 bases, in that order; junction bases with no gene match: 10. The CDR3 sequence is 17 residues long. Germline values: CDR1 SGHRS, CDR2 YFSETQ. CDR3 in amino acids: CASSSLTSGDFYNEQFF. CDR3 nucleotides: TGCGCCAGCAGCTCGCTTACTAGCGGGGATTTTTACAATGAGCAGTTCTTC.

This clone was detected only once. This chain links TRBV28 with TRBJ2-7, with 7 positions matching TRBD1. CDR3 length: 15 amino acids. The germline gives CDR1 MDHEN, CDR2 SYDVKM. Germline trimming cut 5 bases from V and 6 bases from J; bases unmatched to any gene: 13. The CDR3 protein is CASSRRQGRFPEQYF. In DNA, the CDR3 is TGTGCCAGCAGTCGTAGACAGGGTCGGTTTCCCGAGCAGTACTTC. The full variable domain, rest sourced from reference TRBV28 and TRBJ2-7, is DVKVTQSSRYLVKRTGEKVFLECVQDMDHENMFWYRQDPGLGLRLIYFSYDVKMKEKGDIPEGYSVSREKKERFSLILESASTNQTSMYLCASSRRQGRFPEQYFGPGTRLTVT.

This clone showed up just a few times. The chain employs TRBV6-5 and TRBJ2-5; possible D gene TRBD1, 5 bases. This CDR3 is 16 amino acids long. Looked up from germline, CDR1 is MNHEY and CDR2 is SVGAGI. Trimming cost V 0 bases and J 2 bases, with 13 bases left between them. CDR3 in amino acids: CASSYSTLGQQETQYF. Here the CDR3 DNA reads TGTGCCAGCAGTTACTCCACTCTGGGGCAGCAAGAGACCCAGTACTTC.

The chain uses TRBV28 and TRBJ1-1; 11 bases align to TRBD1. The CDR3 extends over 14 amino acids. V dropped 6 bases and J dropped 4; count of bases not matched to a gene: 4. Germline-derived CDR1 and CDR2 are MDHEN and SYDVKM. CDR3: CASSQGQGGTEAFF. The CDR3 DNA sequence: TGTGCCAGCAGCCAGGGACAGGGGGGCACTGAAGCTTTCTTT.

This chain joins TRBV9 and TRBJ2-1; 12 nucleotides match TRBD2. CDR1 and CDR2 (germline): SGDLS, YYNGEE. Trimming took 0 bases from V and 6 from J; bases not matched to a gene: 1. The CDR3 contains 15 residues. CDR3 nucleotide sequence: TGTGCCAGCAGCGTAGGGACTAGCGGGACCAATGAGCAGTTCTTC. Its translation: CASSVGTSGTNEQFF.

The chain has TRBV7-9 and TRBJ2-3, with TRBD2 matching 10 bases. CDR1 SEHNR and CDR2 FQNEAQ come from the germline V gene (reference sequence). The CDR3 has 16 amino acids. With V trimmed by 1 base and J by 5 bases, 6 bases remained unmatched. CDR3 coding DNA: TGTGCCAGCAGCTTAGGGCTAGCGGGAGTTGGAGATACGCAGTATTTT. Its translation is CASSLGLAGVGDTQYF. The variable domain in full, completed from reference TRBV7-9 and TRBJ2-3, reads DTGVSQNPRHKITKRGQNVTFRCDPISEHNRLYWYRQTLGQGPEFLTYFQNEAQLEKSRLLSDRFSAERPKGSFSTLEIQRTEQGDSAMYLCASSLGLAGVGDTQYFGPGTRLTVL.

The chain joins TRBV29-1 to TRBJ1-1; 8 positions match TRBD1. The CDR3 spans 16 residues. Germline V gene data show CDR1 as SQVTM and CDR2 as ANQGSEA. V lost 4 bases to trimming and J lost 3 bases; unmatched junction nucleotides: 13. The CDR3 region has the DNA TGCAGCGTTGGGAAAGGCAGGGGGCGCGAGGACACTGAAGCTTTCTTT. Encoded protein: CSVGKGRGREDTEAFF. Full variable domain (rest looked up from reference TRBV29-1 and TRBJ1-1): SAVISQKPSRDICQRGTSLTIQCQVDSQVTMMFWYRQQPGQSLTLIATANQGSEATYESGFVIDKFPISRPNLTFSTLTVSNMSPEDSSIYLCSVGKGRGREDTEAFFGQGTRLTVV.

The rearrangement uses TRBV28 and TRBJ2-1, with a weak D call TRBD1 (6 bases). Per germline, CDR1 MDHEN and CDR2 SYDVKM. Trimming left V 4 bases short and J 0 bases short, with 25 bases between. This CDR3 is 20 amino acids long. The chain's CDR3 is CASSYLLAGSGQTSYNEQFF. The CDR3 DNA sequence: TGTGCCAGCAGTTACCTCCTCGCCGGGTCTGGACAGACCTCCTACAATGAGCAGTTCTTC.

This CDR3 reads CASSLAFNQPQHF. The CDR3 bases are TGCGCCAGCAGCTTAGCCTTCAATCAGCCCCAGCATTTT. The rearrangement joins TRBV5-1 to TRBJ1-5; D call uncertain. Trimming stripped 2 bases from V and 3 bases from J, with 6 bases between. The CDR3 totals 13 residues. Germline CDR1 reads SGHRS; CDR2 reads YFSETQ.

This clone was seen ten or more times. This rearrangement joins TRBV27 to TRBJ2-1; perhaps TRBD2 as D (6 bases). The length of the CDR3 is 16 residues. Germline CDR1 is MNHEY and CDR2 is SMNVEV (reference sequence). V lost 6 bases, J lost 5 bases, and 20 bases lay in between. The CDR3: CASSLGSSVIHNEQFF. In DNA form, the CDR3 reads TGTGCCAGCAGCTTGGGGTCTAGCGTAATCCACAATGAGCAGTTCTTC.